This TCR beta chain appears in the sequencing data of a study of type 1 and type 2 diabetes patients. Overall study: The cohort mixed type 1 diabetes, type 2 diabetes and nondiabetic donors.

Genomic DNA was the PCR template. A primer set of 30 forward and 13 reverse primers amplified the CDR3. A single record per CDR3 protein comes from TCRdb applying MiXCR to the multiplex PCR reads. The data show some 250,000 distinct CDR3 sequences, roughly 50% seen once. Donors had no other autoimmune disease or infection in four weeks. Around 10 milliliters of peripheral blood were drawn from each donor. CDR1 is MGHDK, CDR2 SYGVNS, per germline. Trimming took 7 bases from V and 4 from J; bases not matched to a gene: 1. The CDR3 spans 12 residues. This clonotype was seen a few times. This chain connects TRBV25-1 to TRBJ1-5; 7 nucleotides line up with TRBD1. Sample: peripheral blood mononuclear cells (PBMCs). The sequence was obtained from a man aged 18 to 29 with type 2 diabetes. The CDR3 reads CASNRGNQPQHF. The CDR3 DNA reads TGTGCCAGCAACAGGGGAAATCAGCCCCAGCATTTT.